Shown below are 2 T cell receptor beta chains from a single sample sequenced in a study of T-cell memory formation after mild COVID-19. TCRdb reanalysed the 5' RACE reads using MiXCR and keeps one entry per CDR3 protein. The sample holds about 210,000 distinct CDR3 sequences, about 10% seen once. Sequenced input: PBMCs or a T cell subset sorted from them (not recorded which). The receptors were sampled from a man younger than 30 who had mild COVID-19 (a few samples of this study predate the infection). Cell type and time point are not known.

V and J are TRBV6-1 and TRBJ1-2, with unresolved D. Looked up from germline, CDR1 is MNHNS and CDR2 is SASEGT. This CDR3 has 14 amino acids. V lost 4 bases and J 4 bases, leaving 13 bases between the germline ends. CDR3 sequence (DNA): TGTGCCAGCAGTGGGTCTACAGAATTCTATGGCTACACCTTC. Translating gives CASSGSTEFYGYTF.

The chain has TRBV20-1 and TRBJ2-7; TRBD1 is a possible D gene (6 bases). V was pared by 3 bases and J by 3 bases, with 9 bases between. The CDR3 covers 12 residues. The germline V gene has CDR1 DFQATT and CDR2 SNEGSKA (reference sequence). Here the CDR3 DNA reads TGCAGTGCTAGGGGACAAGACTACGAGCAGTACGTC. It encodes CSARGQDYEQYV.